These 13 T cell receptor beta chains came from one sample sequenced in a study of blood T cell repertoires in COVID-19. Measured with immunoSEQ multiplex PCR; TCRdb has only the in-frame clones, and not every one. The sample includes 540,000 or so clones, about 89% of them seen just once. The sample comprised peripheral blood. The receptors come from a woman between 45 and 65 years old with COVID-19, enrolled during active disease.

The genes are TRBV30 and TRBJ1-4; TRBD1 aligns across 9 bases. The trim removed 5 bases at V and 4 bases at J, leaving 2 bases unmatched. This CDR3 region has 13 residues. Germline V gene lookup returns CDR1 GTSNPN and CDR2 SVGIG (reference sequence). The CDR3 sequence is CAWGQGYNEKLFF. The CDR3 DNA reads as TGTGCCTGGGGACAGGGGTATAATGAAAAACTGTTTTTT.

This CDR3 is CASSGQGWNSPLHF. For the CDR3, the DNA is TGTGCCAGCAGCGGCCAGGGGTGGAATTCACCCCTCCACTTT. The chain couples TRBV7-9 to TRBJ1-6; D perhaps matches TRBD1 (6 bases). Trimming left V 5 bases short and J 7 bases short, with 12 bases between. The germline V gene has CDR1 SEHNR and CDR2 FQNEAQ (reference sequence). The CDR3 has 14 residues. Using reference TRBV7-9 and TRBJ1-6 for the parts outside the CDR3, the full variable domain is DTGVSQNPRHKITKRGQNVTFRCDPISEHNRLYWYRQTLGQGPEFLTYFQNEAQLEKSRLLSDRFSAERPKGSFSTLEIQRTEQGDSAMYLCASSGQGWNSPLHFGNGTRLTVT.

The V gene is TRBV19, the J gene TRBJ2-7; D is undetermined. Trimming stripped 1 base from V and 6 bases from J, with 13 bases between. The germline V gene encodes CDR1 LNHDA and CDR2 SQIVND (reference sequence). The CDR3 runs to 14 residues. CDR3 nucleotide sequence: TGTGCCAGTAGTATAGGAAGCTATACTTTCGAGCAGTACTTC. Amino acids: CASSIGSYTFEQYF.

The chain has TRBV5-1 and TRBJ2-7; D is ambiguous. The CDR3 runs to 14 residues. The V gene lost 4 bases and the J gene lost 2 bases, with 13 bases spanning the gap. Per the germline V gene, CDR1 is SGHRS and CDR2 is YFSETQ. The CDR3 nucleotides read TGCGCCAGCAGCCCAACCAGGCTAACCTACGAGCAGTACTTC. Its translation is CASSPTRLTYEQYF.

The V gene is TRBV9, the J gene TRBJ2-2, with a possible D match to TRBD2 (7 bases). Germline assignment: CDR1 SGDLS and CDR2 YYNGEE. This CDR3 region has 16 residues. Trimming cost V 1 base and J 0 bases, with 10 bases left between them. The CDR3 loop is CASSVRGGPNTGELFF. DNA of the CDR3: TGTGCCAGCAGCGTAAGGGGGGGCCCGAACACCGGGGAGCTGTTTTTT.

The V gene is TRBV2, the J gene TRBJ2-2; tentative D call: TRBD1 (5 bases). The germline V and J ends were trimmed by 7 bases and 0 bases, with 9 bases remaining between them. CDR3 length: 14 amino acids. Per germline, CDR1 SNHLY and CDR2 FYNNEI. CDR3 sequence: CASKGQANTGELFF. The CDR3 nucleotides are TGTGCCAGCAAGGGGCAGGCGAACACCGGGGAGCTGTTTTTT.

The chain combines TRBV15 with TRBJ1-2; 10 nucleotides agree with TRBD1. The CDR3 is 17 amino acids. CDR1 and CDR2 from the germline V gene are LNHNV and YYDKDF (reference sequence). V trimming: 0 bases; J trimming: 3 bases; junction bases outside the gene matches: 7. CDR3 loop: CATSRDLMDRGDYGYTF. The CDR3 nucleotides are TGTGCCACCAGCAGAGATTTGATGGACAGGGGGGACTATGGCTACACCTTC.

The chain couples TRBV28 to TRBJ2-2, with D uncertain. This CDR3 is 14 amino acids long. Trimming shortened V by 4 bases and J by 1 base, and 7 bases separated the two germline ends. The germline gives CDR1 MDHEN, CDR2 SYDVKM. The CDR3, as DNA: TGTGCCAGCAGTTCGGCAGGGAACACCGGGGAGCTGTTTTTT. Amino acids: CASSSAGNTGELFF.

This chain joins TRBV5-1 and TRBJ2-3; D is possibly TRBD2 (5 bases). The V and J ends lost 3 bases and 1 base respectively, with 15 bases between them. Germline CDR1 and CDR2: SGHRS and YFSETQ. The CDR3 runs to 16 residues. Here the CDR3 DNA reads TGCGCCAGCAGCTCCCAAGGGCTAGCCGGCACAGATACGCAGTATTTT. Residues: CASSSQGLAGTDTQYF.

This chain joins TRBV6-5 and TRBJ2-3; TRBD1 is a possible D gene (5 bases). Germline V lookup: CDR1 MNHEY, CDR2 SVGAGI. CDR3 length: 15 residues. The V end lost 6 bases, the J end lost 2 bases, and 15 bases lay between the germline ends. This chain's CDR3 is CASSLEAGSTDTQYF. The DNA for the CDR3 is TGTGCCAGCAGCCTCGAGGCAGGGTCCACAGATACGCAGTATTTT.

The rearrangement joins TRBV6-1 to TRBJ2-3; TRBD1 might be the D (5 bases). CDR1 is MNHNS, CDR2 SASEGT, per germline. Trimming took 0 bases from V and 6 from J, leaving 13 bases between them. CDR3 length: 15 amino acids. The CDR3 here is CASSEAWTRSDTQYF. For the CDR3, the DNA is TGTGCCAGCAGTGAAGCTTGGACAAGGTCGGATACGCAGTATTTT.

The chain couples TRBV15 to TRBJ2-7; D perhaps matches TRBD2 (5 bases). With 0 bases removed from V and 6 bases from J, the gap between germline ends came to 9 bases. CDR1 is LNHNV, CDR2 YYDKDF, per germline (reference sequence). The CDR3 is 13 residues long. The CDR3 DNA reads TGTGCCACCAGCAGAGATGGAGGAACCGAGCAGTACTTC. Translation: CATSRDGGTEQYF.

The chain links TRBV28 to TRBJ1-2; 8 bases align to TRBD1. The CDR3 has 13 residues. In germline, CDR1 is MDHEN, CDR2 SYDVKM. J gave up 8 bases and V 6 bases, and 8 bases lay outside the gene matches. For the CDR3, the DNA is TGTGCCAGCAGACCGGACAGGGTATGGGGCTACACCTTC. Translation gives CASRPDRVWGYTF.